Each of the 22 T cell receptor beta chains below was sequenced from the same sample in a study of human T cells and chemical hapten exposure. TCRdb ran MiXCR on the RACE reads and lists one entry per CDR3 protein. The sample records more than 70,000 distinct CDR3 sequences, around 8.8% being singletons. Time point defined: healthy volunteer bleed at 2 weeks. Unfractionated whole blood yielded total RNA. The sequencing sample was made of whole blood. The receptors derive from a female donor in good health. Some clones in this sample may be carry-over from other donors' samples.

The table lists this clonotype with a few counts. The rearrangement uses TRBV12-3 or TRBV12-4 and TRBJ1-5; D ambiguous. The CDR3 covers 14 residues. V was clipped by 8 bases and J by 5 bases, with 16 bases between them. The CDR3 reads CASRAISADQPQHF. In DNA, the CDR3 is TGTGCCAGCCGAGCCATCTCGGCCGATCAGCCCCAGCATTTT.

The chain carries TRBV28 and TRBJ1-4; D not certain. The V end lost 5 bases, the J end lost 0 bases, and 16 bases lay between the germline ends. CDR1 and CDR2 (germline): MDHEN, SYDVKM. The CDR3 runs 17 residues. The CDR3 DNA sequence: TGTGCCAGCAGTCCCCGGGTTTGGTATGCAACTAATGAAAAACTGTTTTTT. It yields the protein CASSPRVWYATNEKLFF.

This clonotype was counted between two and nine times. The chain carries TRBV2 and TRBJ2-7, with TRBD1 matching 7 bases. Germline CDR1 reads SNHLY; CDR2 reads FYNNEI. Unmatched junction bases numbered 3, after V lost 6 bases and J lost 4 bases. This CDR3 has 12 amino acids. CDR3 region: CASRGTVYEQYF. The CDR3 DNA is TGTGCCAGCAGAGGGACAGTTTACGAGCAGTACTTC.

CDR3 in amino acids: CASSSEDTNNEQFF. For the CDR3, the DNA is TGTGCCAGCAGTTCCGAGGACACGAACAATGAGCAGTTCTTC. The V call is TRBV28, the J call TRBJ2-1; possible D gene TRBD1, 5 bases. The CDR3 has 14 residues. The germline V and J ends were trimmed by 4 bases and 5 bases, with 12 bases remaining between them. Germline CDR1 reads MDHEN; CDR2 reads SYDVKM.

To note about this clonotype: Its ends do not fully match the called genes, so a read error is possible. The chain has TRBV6-5 and TRBJ2-2; a weak D match, TRBD1 (6 bases). The CDR3 totals 14 residues. Germline V lookup: CDR1 MNHEY, CDR2 SVGAGI. The CDR3 coding sequence is TGTGCCAGCAGGAGACAGGCGAACACCGGGAAGCTGTTTTTT. Translation: CASRRQANTGKLFF.

This clonotype was observed a handful of times. This chain joins TRBV2 and TRBJ2-3, with D hard to call. The CDR3 is 14 residues long. Per the germline V gene, CDR1 is SNHLY and CDR2 is FYNNEI. The germline V and J ends were trimmed by 1 base and 6 bases, with 11 bases remaining between them. In nucleotides, the CDR3 is TGTGCCAGCAGTGAAGTCGTCCCCTCGGATACGCAGTATTTT. Residues: CASSEVVPSDTQYF.

This clonotype came up many times. The chain has TRBV11-2 and TRBJ2-1, with TRBD2 matching over 10 bases. Looked up from germline, CDR1 is SGHAT and CDR2 is FQNNGV. The CDR3 totals 15 residues. The V gene end was trimmed by 0 bases and the J gene end by 12 bases; junction bases not matched to a gene: 8. The CDR3 DNA is TGTGCCAGCAGCTTAGACCGACTAGCGGGTACGGGGCAGTTCTTC. Its translation is CASSLDRLAGTGQFF.

The chain carries TRBV7-3 and TRBJ2-5; the D gene is possibly TRBD2 (6 bases). V lost 5 bases, J lost 4 bases, and 11 bases lay in between. Germline CDR1 is SGHTA and CDR2 is FQGTGA. The CDR3 consists of 13 residues. The CDR3 is CASSPTSGETQYF. The CDR3 DNA sequence: TGTGCCAGCAGCCCGACTAGTGGAGAGACCCAGTACTTC.

Points on this clonotype: A read error may produce the germline difference seen at one junction end. The chain combines TRBV6-6 with TRBJ2-4, with D perhaps assigned TRBD1 or TRBD2 (5 bases each). This CDR3 contains 15 residues. The germline CDR1 and CDR2 sequences are MNHNY and SVGAGI (reference sequence). The CDR3 region is CASSFSGTPKDIQYF. CDR3 in DNA: TGTGCCAGCAGTTTCTCCGGGACCCCCAAAGACATTCAGTACTTC.

The chain couples TRBV18 to TRBJ1-1, with TRBD1 as a possible D gene (5 bases). Deletions cut 5 bases from V and 2 bases from J, with 15 bases between. Germline CDR1 is KGHSH and CDR2 is LQKENI. CDR3 size: 15 residues. CDR3 DNA sequence: TGTGCCAGCTCAACCCTCGTGACAGACAACACTGAAGCTTTCTTT. The encoded protein is CASSTLVTDNTEAFF.

The sample holds many counts of this clonotype. CDR3 amino acids: CASSQDYTNTDTQYF. CDR3 sequence (DNA): TGCGCCAGCAGCCAAGATTACACAAACACAGATACGCAGTATTTT. V is TRBV4-3 and J is TRBJ2-3; D remains ambiguous. Germline CDR1 is LGHNA and CDR2 is YSLEER. The CDR3 is 15 amino acids. Between the trimmed V and J ends, which lost 0 bases and 2 bases, there was a span of 9 bases.

This clonotype was detected many times. This chain joins TRBV20-1 and TRBJ2-3; D unclear. Germline V gene lookup returns CDR1 DFQATT and CDR2 SNEGSKA (reference sequence). V was clipped by 3 bases and J by 0 bases, with 10 bases between them. The CDR3 spans 14 residues. The CDR3 bases are TGCAGTGCTAGTCTCTGGGGTAGCACAGATACGCAGTATTTT. Its translation: CSASLWGSTDTQYF.

This clonotype was detected a few times. The rearrangement links TRBV7-6 to TRBJ2-1; TRBD2 matches at 7 bases. The germline gives CDR1 SGHVS, CDR2 FNYEAQ. V lost 3 bases, J lost 7 bases, and 12 bases stayed unmatched. This CDR3 has 16 residues. CDR3 bases: TGTGCCAGCAGCTTTAACCTAGCGGAAACGAGGAATGAGCAGTTCTTC. This encodes CASSFNLAETRNEQFF.

This clonotype was seen at least ten times. This chain links TRBV7-9 with TRBJ2-1; D ambiguous. The germline V gene has CDR1 SEHNR and CDR2 FQNEAQ (reference sequence). The V end was cut by 4 bases, the J end by 7 bases, with 8 bases between. CDR3 length: 12 residues. The CDR3 spells CASSSKRNEQFF. CDR3 DNA: TGTGCCAGCAGCTCAAAAAGAAATGAGCAGTTCTTC.

The CDR3 DNA reads TGTGCCAGCAGCCTACTTACAGGGCGCTATGGCTACACCTTC. Protein: CASSLLTGRYGYTF. The chain employs TRBV7-2 and TRBJ1-2; tentative D call: TRBD1 (6 bases). CDR3 length: 14 residues. CDR1 is SGHTA and CDR2 is FQGNSA in the germline V gene. Trimming cost V 5 bases and J 4 bases, with 14 bases left between them.

This clonotype has ten or more counts. The chain is built from TRBV5-1 and TRBJ2-7; the D gene is possibly TRBD2 (5 bases). Germline V gene sequence: CDR1 SGHRS, CDR2 YFSETQ. The V gene lost 6 bases and the J gene lost 5 bases, with 12 bases spanning the gap. The CDR3 is made up of 12 amino acids. In DNA form, the CDR3 reads TGCGCCAGCACAGTTTTCGGGGACGAGCAGTACTTC. Its translation is CASTVFGDEQYF. Full variable domain (rest looked up from reference TRBV5-1 and TRBJ2-7): KAGVTQTPRYLIKTRGQQVTLSCSPISGHRSVSWYQQTPGQGLQFLFEYFSETQRNKGNFPGRFSGRQFSNSRSEMNVSTLELGDSALYLCASTVFGDEQYFGPGTRLTVT.

This rearrangement joins TRBV4-1 to TRBJ1-1, with D possibly TRBD1 on 5 matching bases. Trimming stripped 5 bases from V and 4 bases from J, with 17 bases between. CDR3 length: 15 residues. Per germline, CDR1 MGHRA and CDR2 YSYEKL. The CDR3 sequence: CASSVDRLGVTEAFF. For the CDR3, the DNA is TGCGCCAGCAGCGTCGATAGGTTGGGGGTCACTGAAGCTTTCTTT.

The sample holds a few counts of this clonotype. The V and J genes are TRBV28 and TRBJ2-3; 14 bases are a match to TRBD2. Germline V gene data show CDR1 as MDHEN and CDR2 as SYDVKM. V trimming: 5 bases; J trimming: 2 bases; junction bases outside the gene matches: 9. This CDR3 has 18 residues. CDR3 protein: CASSPTWGLAGDTDTQYF. CDR3 DNA: TGTGCCAGCAGTCCCACCTGGGGACTAGCGGGGGACACAGATACGCAGTATTTT.

There are many counts of this clonotype. The chain uses TRBV27 and TRBJ2-3; D remains ambiguous. V dropped 7 bases and J dropped 9 bases, with 17 bases sitting between them. CDR3 length: 13 amino acids. Germline V gives CDR1 MNHEY, CDR2 SMNVEV (reference sequence). The CDR3 nucleotides read TGTGCCAGCAAAGACCCCGTGAGAGAAACGCAGTATTTT. Translating it yields CASKDPVRETQYF.

This clonotype was seen only a few times. V is TRBV2 and J is TRBJ1-4; D may be TRBD1 (6 bases). Germline V gene data show CDR1 as SNHLY and CDR2 as FYNNEI. CDR3 size: 17 residues. V was pared by 6 bases and J by 0 bases, with 17 bases between. The CDR3 coding sequence is TGTGCCAGCAGCCCAAGACAGGTCGTTGCAACTAATGAAAAACTGTTTTTT. Translating gives CASSPRQVVATNEKLFF.

This clonotype turned up a few times. CDR3 DNA: TGTGCCTGGAGTGGAGGCAGGGGGCGAGAAAAACTGTTTTTT. It is translated as CAWSGGRGREKLFF. This chain connects TRBV30 to TRBJ1-4; 8 nucleotides line up with TRBD1. Per the germline V gene, CDR1 is GTSNPN and CDR2 is SVGIG (reference sequence). The CDR3 runs 14 residues. With 1 base clipped from V and 8 bases from J, the junction kept 6 bases outside the gene matches.

V and J are TRBV11-2 and TRBJ2-5, with 16 bases identical to TRBD2. Germline V gene lookup returns CDR1 SGHAT and CDR2 FQNNGV. The CDR3 runs 17 residues. J was trimmed by 5 bases and V by 5 bases; bases with no gene match: 8. The CDR3 DNA is TGTGCCAGCAGCGTGGGACTAGCGGGAGGGGTTGCGGAGACCCAGTACTTC. This encodes CASSVGLAGGVAETQYF. Together with reference TRBV11-2 and TRBJ2-5, the CDR3 gives the full variable domain: EAGVAQSPRYKIIEKRQSVAFWCNPISGHATLYWYQQILGQGPKLLIQFQNNGVVDDSQLPKDRFSAERLKGVDSTLKIQPAKLEDSAVYLCASSVGLAGGVAETQYFGPGTRLLVL.